These 28 T cell receptor beta chains originate from one sample sequenced in a study of siplizumab effects on memory and regulatory T cells. Data came from immunoSEQ multiplex PCR; TCRdb stores just in-frame clones and leaves some out. Of over 85,000 clones detected, around 97% appear once; the ten largest clones hold around 0.029%. Sequencing used naive CD4+ T cells sorted from blood. The receptors come from a human donor in good health.

The chain carries TRBV19 and TRBJ1-4, with TRBD1 as a possible D gene (5 bases). This CDR3 has 14 amino acids. Germline lookup yields CDR1 LNHDA and CDR2 SQIVND (reference sequence). V shed 5 bases and J shed 3 bases, with 10 bases lying between them. CDR3 protein: CASSGARANEKLFF. The CDR3 coding sequence is TGTGCCAGTAGTGGCGCCAGGGCTAATGAAAAACTGTTTTTT.

V is TRBV25-1 and J is TRBJ1-2, with D maybe TRBD1 (5 bases). With 2 bases removed from V and 8 bases from J, the gap between germline ends came to 12 bases. Germline V gives CDR1 MGHDK, CDR2 SYGVNS. This CDR3 spans 13 amino acids. Here the CDR3 reads CASSEPGRDGYTF. CDR3 nucleotide sequence: TGTGCCAGCAGTGAACCAGGGCGAGACGGCTACACCTTC.

The chain uses TRBV27 and TRBJ1-1; no definite D call. V was shortened by 5 bases and J by 0 bases, with 16 bases between the two germline ends. This CDR3 is built from 16 residues. Germline CDR1 MNHEY, CDR2 SMNVEV (reference sequence). The CDR3 loop is CASSQYEDFMNTEAFF. The CDR3 nucleotides read TGTGCCAGCAGTCAGTACGAGGATTTCATGAACACTGAAGCTTTCTTT.

Only one count was recorded for this clone. The J gene is TRBJ1-5, the V gene TRBV19; 8 bases line up with TRBD1. Per germline, CDR1 LNHDA and CDR2 SQIVND (reference sequence). The CDR3 totals 18 residues. Trimming took 9 bases from V and 0 from J; bases not matched to a gene: 16. DNA of the CDR3: TGTGCCAGCCGATCGGCCCAGGGGGCCCAATATAGCAATCAGCCCCAGCATTTT. This encodes CASRSAQGAQYSNQPQHF.

This clone was counted between two and nine times. This chain joins TRBV5-1 and TRBJ1-2; D uncertain. V was pared by 4 bases and J by 7 bases, with 11 bases between. This CDR3 has 12 amino acids. CDR1 and CDR2 from the germline V gene are SGHRS and YFSETQ. DNA for the CDR3: TGCGCCAGCAGCCCGGAGAGGTCTGGCTACACCTTC. Translated, it gives CASSPERSGYTF.

The V gene is TRBV15, the J gene TRBJ2-7, with 14 positions matching TRBD2. The CDR3 contains 16 residues. Per germline, CDR1 LNHNV and CDR2 YYDKDF (reference sequence). V dropped 5 bases and J dropped 11; count of bases not matched to a gene: 14. As DNA, the CDR3 is TGTGCCACCAGCCCAGCTGGGACTAGCGGGGGAAAGGTGAAGTACTTC. Amino acid sequence: CATSPAGTSGGKVKYF. Complete variable domain (other parts from reference TRBV15 and TRBJ2-7): DAMVIQNPRYQVTQFGKPVTLSCSQTLNHNVMYWYQQKSSQAPKLLFHYYDKDFNNEADTPDNFQSRRPNTSFCFLDIRSPGLGDTAMYLCATSPAGTSGGKVKYFGPGTRLTVT.

V and J are TRBV5-6 and TRBJ1-2, with D possibly matching TRBD1 (6 bases). The CDR3 has 14 amino acids. Trimming left V 3 bases short and J 8 bases short, with 17 bases between. Germline V lookup: CDR1 SGHDT, CDR2 YYEEEE. CDR3: CASSSRGFARGYTF. The CDR3 bases are TGTGCCAGCAGCTCCAGGGGATTCGCGAGGGGCTACACCTTC.

In DNA, the CDR3 is TGTGCCTGTAACAACCAGGGAAACACCATATATTTT. It yields the protein CACNNQGNTIYF. This chain joins TRBV30 and TRBJ1-3; D remains unclear. Germline CDR1 reads GTSNPN; CDR2 reads SVGIG (reference sequence). V was clipped by 6 bases and J by 4 bases, with 10 bases between them. This CDR3 has 12 amino acids.

The genes are TRBV10-3 and TRBJ2-5; no reliable D call. CDR1 ENHRY and CDR2 SYGVKD come from the germline V gene. Between the trimmed V and J ends, which lost 10 bases and 3 bases, there was a span of 15 bases. The length of the CDR3 is 13 residues. The CDR3: CATHLGLEETQYF. The CDR3 bases are TGTGCCACCCATCTAGGGTTAGAAGAGACCCAGTACTTC.

The chain recombines TRBV10-3 with TRBJ2-3; 12 bases line up with TRBD2. Trimming cost V 2 bases and J 2 bases; bases outside gene matches: 2. The CDR3 is 16 residues long. CDR1 ENHRY and CDR2 SYGVKD come from the germline V gene. As DNA, the CDR3 is TGTGCCATCAGTGAGACTAGCGGGGGGTCCACAGATACGCAGTATTTT. It translates to CAISETSGGSTDTQYF.

Regarding this clone: Without the conserved terminal phenylalanine or tryptophan, this CDR3 likely stems from a read error. The chain joins TRBV20-1 to TRBJ1-2; no definite D call. Trimming stripped 2 bases from V and 5 bases from J, with 6 bases between. The germline V gene encodes CDR1 DFQATT and CDR2 SNEGSKA (reference sequence). The CDR3 runs to 11 residues. The CDR3 DNA reads TGCAGTGCTAGAACGGGATATGGCTACACCCTC. Amino acids: CSARTGYGYTL.

This sequence joins TRBV25-1 and TRBJ1-2; 7 bases are shared with TRBD1. The V segment lost 4 bases and the J segment 0 bases; nucleotides outside the gene matches: 8. CDR1 is MGHDK and CDR2 is SYGVNS in the germline V gene. The CDR3 has 16 amino acids. CDR3 protein: CASSGAGGDTNYGYTF. The CDR3 DNA sequence: TGTGCCAGCAGTGGAGCAGGGGGTGATACTAACTATGGCTACACCTTC.

The chain has TRBV25-1 and TRBJ1-2; TRBD1 might be the D (6 bases). From germline, CDR1 is MGHDK and CDR2 SYGVNS. The CDR3 has 14 amino acids. Deletions cut 6 bases from V and 5 bases from J, with 16 bases between. This CDR3 is CASRDTGTIYGYTF. In nucleotides, the CDR3 is TGTGCCAGCAGAGATACCGGGACAATTTATGGCTACACCTTC.

V is TRBV11-2 and J is TRBJ1-6; 10 nucleotides match TRBD1. The CDR3 extends over 14 amino acids. Trimming removed 5 bases from V and 10 bases from J; junction bases left unmatched: 5. Germline-derived CDR1 and CDR2 are SGHAT and FQNNGV. CDR3 coding DNA: TGTGCCAGCAGCAAGGGACAGGGGACATCACCCCTCCACTTT. Translated, it gives CASSKGQGTSPLHF.

The chain recombines TRBV6-5 with TRBJ1-6, with 12 bases identical to TRBD1. The CDR3 runs 14 residues. V shed 6 bases, J shed 9 bases, and the junction held 3 bases outside the gene matches. The V gene's germline CDR1 is MNHEY and CDR2 SVGAGI. The CDR3 DNA sequence: TGTGCCAGCAGCGGGACAGGGGGCTTTTCACCCCTCCACTTT. Encoded protein: CASSGTGGFSPLHF.

This chain connects TRBV7-2 to TRBJ1-2, with no clear D. The CDR3 loop spans 12 amino acids. The germline CDR1 and CDR2 sequences are SGHTA and FQGNSA. V gave up 1 base and J gave up 4 bases, with 4 bases separating them. CDR3 protein: CASSLGSYGYTF. In nucleotides, the CDR3 is TGTGCCAGCAGCTTAGGGTCCTATGGCTACACCTTC.

This clone was observed once. The chain uses TRBV5-6 and TRBJ1-5; a weak D match, TRBD1 (6 bases). This CDR3 is 14 amino acids long. Trimming removed 4 bases at V and 7 bases at J, with 15 bases between. The germline CDR1 and CDR2 sequences are SGHDT and YYEEEE. The CDR3 reads CASSPTGQGQPQHF. The CDR3 bases are TGTGCCAGCAGCCCGACGGGTCAGGGGCAGCCCCAGCATTTT.

This chain joins TRBV29-1 and TRBJ1-2; perhaps TRBD1 as D (5 bases). This CDR3 is 13 amino acids long. Trimming cost V 6 bases and J 3 bases, with 14 bases left between them. Looked up from germline, CDR1 is SQVTM and CDR2 is ANQGSEA. DNA for the CDR3: TGCAGCGTCACAACCGGGACGTACTATGGCTACACCTTC. Translation: CSVTTGTYYGYTF. Supplemented by reference TRBV29-1 and TRBJ1-2, the full variable domain reads SAVISQKPSRDICQRGTSLTIQCQVDSQVTMMFWYRQQPGQSLTLIATANQGSEATYESGFVIDKFPISRPNLTFSTLTVSNMSPEDSSIYLCSVTTGTYYGYTFGSGTRLTVV.

V is TRBV7-9 and J is TRBJ2-6; 8 bases are shared with TRBD1. Per the germline V gene, CDR1 is SEHNR and CDR2 is FQNEAQ (reference sequence). V shed 5 bases and J 0 bases; nucleotides not matched to a gene: 9. The CDR3 length is 18 residues. The CDR3 here is CASSHRQGSLSGANVLTF. Written as DNA, the CDR3 is TGTGCCAGCAGCCACAGACAGGGGTCTCTCTCTGGGGCCAACGTCCTGACTTTC.

V usage is TRBV12-5 and J usage is TRBJ2-7; 12 bases map to TRBD1. The CDR3 runs to 15 residues. Germline V gives CDR1 LGHNT, CDR2 FRNRAP. The V gene end was trimmed by 4 bases and the J gene end by 5 bases; junction bases not matched to a gene: 6. The CDR3 region is CASGWGQGAIDEQYF. As DNA, the CDR3 is TGTGCTAGTGGTTGGGGACAGGGGGCTATCGACGAGCAGTACTTC.

This clone was counted once. This chain connects TRBV11-2 to TRBJ1-1; 7 nucleotides align to TRBD1. J was trimmed by 4 bases and V by 4 bases; bases with no gene match: 6. Germline assignment: CDR1 SGHAT and CDR2 FQNNGV. This CDR3 is 14 amino acids long. CDR3 coding DNA: TGTGCCAGCAGCTCCCACAGGGGCAGCACTGAAGCTTTCTTT. Translated: CASSSHRGSTEAFF.

The chain employs TRBV9 and TRBJ2-5; D tentatively fits TRBD1 or TRBD2 (5 bases each). The CDR3 consists of 14 residues. Germline lookup yields CDR1 SGDLS and CDR2 YYNGEE. V dropped 6 bases and J dropped 7 bases, with 19 bases sitting between them. Here the CDR3 DNA reads TGTGCCAGCAACCCCCAAGATACAGGAGGGACCCAGTACTTC. Amino acid sequence: CASNPQDTGGTQYF.

The chain combines TRBV5-4 with TRBJ2-2, with no clear D. The CDR3 covers 13 residues. Per germline, CDR1 SGHNT and CDR2 YYREEE (reference sequence). Trimming took off 4 bases at V and 0 bases at J, with 4 bases between the two ends. The CDR3 loop reads CASSPSNTGELFF. DNA of the CDR3: TGTGCCAGCAGCCCCTCGAACACCGGGGAGCTGTTTTTT.

J is TRBJ1-6 and V is TRBV28; tentative D call: TRBD1 (5 bases). Germline CDR1 and CDR2: MDHEN and SYDVKM. This CDR3 comprises 15 residues. Trimming took off 2 bases at V and 4 bases at J, with 9 bases between the two ends. The CDR3 protein is CASSLNSGYNSPLHF. CDR3 in DNA: TGTGCCAGCAGTTTAAACTCAGGGTATAATTCACCCCTCCACTTT.

The V call is TRBV12-5, the J call TRBJ2-5, with TRBD1 as a possible D gene (6 bases). The germline V and J ends were trimmed by 2 bases and 2 bases, with 12 bases remaining between them. Germline V gene lookup returns CDR1 LGHNT and CDR2 FRNRAP. The CDR3 is made up of 15 amino acids. As DNA, the CDR3 is TGTGCTAGTGGTTTGACTCAGGGGAATCAAGAGACCCAGTACTTC. Its translation: CASGLTQGNQETQYF. The full variable domain, with the rest looked up from reference TRBV12-5 and TRBJ2-5, is DARVTQTPRHKVTEMGQEVTMRCQPILGHNTVFWYRQTMMQGLELLAYFRNRAPLDDSGMPKDRFSAEMPDATLATLKIQPSEPRDSAVYFCASGLTQGNQETQYFGPGTRLLVL.

The CDR3 here is CATYRDRGYVQYF. Written as DNA, the CDR3 is TGTGCCACCTACCGGGACAGGGGCTATGTTCAGTATTTT. The chain links TRBV6-1 to TRBJ2-3, with 10 nucleotides matching TRBD1. The V and J ends lost 10 bases and 12 bases, in that order; junction bases with no gene match: 13. This CDR3 is built from 13 residues. The germline V gene has CDR1 MNHNS and CDR2 SASEGT.

The gene calls are TRBV5-8 and TRBJ2-2, with 9 bases identical to TRBD2. The CDR3 runs to 17 residues. Germline V gene sequence: CDR1 SGHTS, CDR2 YDEGEE. The ends lost 1 base at V and 1 base at J; junction bases unmatched: 5. The CDR3 loop is CASSLPSGGLNTGELFF. DNA for the CDR3: TGTGCCAGCAGCTTGCCCAGCGGGGGGCTGAACACCGGGGAGCTGTTTTTT.

The chain links TRBV28 to TRBJ2-7; TRBD1 aligns across 10 bases. The CDR3 spans 16 residues. V was pared by 6 bases and J by 2 bases, with 10 bases of the junction left unmatched. Germline CDR1 and CDR2: MDHEN and SYDVKM. The CDR3 is CASRTPGTGAAYEQYF. DNA of the CDR3: TGTGCCAGCAGAACCCCCGGGACAGGGGCCGCCTACGAGCAGTACTTC. Based on the CDR3 plus reference TRBV28 and TRBJ2-7, the full variable domain is DVKVTQSSRYLVKRTGEKVFLECVQDMDHENMFWYRQDPGLGLRLIYFSYDVKMKEKGDIPEGYSVSREKKERFSLILESASTNQTSMYLCASRTPGTGAAYEQYFGPGTRLTVT.